This passage covers 13 T cell receptor beta chains from one sample sequenced in a study of PD-L1 blockade in urothelial cancer. Regarding time point: peripheral blood 6 weeks after treatment start. This table comes from immunoSEQ multiplex PCR, and its TCRdb copy is limited to in-frame clones, with some not included. Found here are 100,000 to 150,000 clones, about 83% of them singletons; the top ten hold 2% to 2.5%. The specimen comprised PBMCs, sampled around atezolizumab (anti-PD-L1) treatment. The receptors were gathered from a man aged 45-65 years with urothelial cancer.

This sequence joins TRBV18 and TRBJ2-3; 9 nucleotides line up with TRBD2. V was pared by 1 base and J by 3 bases, with 5 bases of the junction left unmatched. Germline V gene lookup returns CDR1 KGHSH and CDR2 LQKENI. This CDR3 contains 16 residues. DNA for the CDR3: TGTGCCAGCTCACCACTAGCGGGAGAAATAACAGATACGCAGTATTTT. It is translated as CASSPLAGEITDTQYF.

V and J are TRBV10-1 and TRBJ2-3; TRBD2 aligns across 10 bases. V was pared by 5 bases and J by 2 bases, with 13 bases of the junction left unmatched. The CDR3 extends over 18 amino acids. Germline CDR1 and CDR2: WNHNN and SYGVQD (reference sequence). CDR3 amino acids: CASSSIGLAVVITDTQYF. CDR3 nucleotides: TGCGCCAGCAGTTCCATAGGACTAGCGGTTGTGATCACAGATACGCAGTATTTT.

The chain recombines TRBV19 with TRBJ1-2; D not resolved. Germline loops: CDR1 LNHDA, CDR2 SQIVND (reference sequence). The CDR3 is 10 residues long. V was clipped by 9 bases and J by 3 bases, with 5 bases between them. The CDR3 region is CASGDYGYTF. In nucleotides, the CDR3 is TGTGCCAGCGGGGACTATGGCTACACCTTC. Full variable domain (outside the CDR3, taken from reference TRBV19 and TRBJ1-2): DGGITQSPKYLFRKEGQNVTLSCEQNLNHDAMYWYRQDPGQGLRLIYYSQIVNDFQKGDIAEGYSVSREKKESFPLTVTSAQKNPTAFYLCASGDYGYTFGSGTRLTVV.

The chain is built from TRBV7-3 and TRBJ2-5, with D perhaps matching TRBD1 (7 bases). Germline-derived CDR1 and CDR2 are SGHTA and FQGTGA. The CDR3 totals 15 residues. Trimming took off 3 bases at V and 5 bases at J, with 16 bases between the two ends. CDR3 in amino acids: CASSLFAGGRETQYF. The CDR3 DNA sequence: TGTGCCAGCAGCTTGTTCGCAGGGGGGAGGGAGACCCAGTACTTC.

The V gene is TRBV21-1, the J gene TRBJ2-1; the table names TRBD2, a call not compared with the DNA. TRBV21-1 is reported as a pseudogene. CDR3 length: 15 amino acids. The CDR3 here is CASSKGTGGFDEQFF. CDR3 DNA: TGTGCCAGCAGCAAGGGGACGGGAGGGTTCGATGAGCAGTTCTTC.

The CDR3 DNA reads as TGTGCCAGCAGCCAAGGCCTAGCGCGGAATGAGCAGTTCTTC. Translated, it gives CASSQGLARNEQFF. This chain uses TRBV4-2 with TRBJ2-1; D might be TRBD2 (6 bases). This CDR3 is built from 14 residues. Between the trimmed V and J ends, which lost 1 base and 7 bases, there was a span of 11 bases. Germline values: CDR1 LGHNA, CDR2 YNFKEQ.

This sequence joins TRBV2 and TRBJ2-3, with 9 bases aligning to TRBD1. The CDR3 is 15 residues long. J lost 4 bases, V lost 6 bases, and 8 bases had no gene match. Germline V CDR1 and CDR2: SNHLY, FYNNEI. CDR3 amino acids: CASSPGTGLSDTQYF. The DNA of the CDR3 is TGTGCCAGCAGCCCCGGGACAGGGTTGTCAGATACGCAGTATTTT. The variable domain in full, with the rest retrieved from reference TRBV2 and TRBJ2-3, is EPEVTQTPSHQVTQMGQEVILRCVPISNHLYFYWYRQILGQKVEFLVSFYNNEISEKSEIFDDQFSVERPDGSNFTLKIRSTKLEDSAMYFCASSPGTGLSDTQYFGPGTRLTVL.

This chain joins TRBV19 and TRBJ1-2, with 8 bases identical to TRBD1. Germline V gene lookup returns CDR1 LNHDA and CDR2 SQIVND (reference sequence). V lost 5 bases and J lost 2; bases outside the gene matches: 13. This CDR3 spans 17 amino acids. CDR3 nucleotide sequence: TGTGCCAGTAGTGCCTATCCGGGACAGGCGATCAACTATGGCTACACCTTC. It specifies CASSAYPGQAINYGYTF.

The V and J genes are TRBV18 and TRBJ2-5, with 9 bases identical to TRBD1. V was clipped by 6 bases and J by 4 bases; unmatched bases: 9. The V gene's germline CDR1 is KGHSH and CDR2 LQKENI. CDR3 length: 15 amino acids. For the CDR3, the DNA is TGTGCCAGCTCCCCCGGGACAGGGTCAGGAGAGACCCAGTACTTC. Encoded protein: CASSPGTGSGETQYF. Variable domain in full (rest from reference TRBV18 and TRBJ2-5): NAGVMQNPRHLVRRRGQEARLRCSPMKGHSHVYWYRQLPEEGLKFMVYLQKENIIDESGMPKERFSAEFPKEGPSILRIQQVVRGDSAAYFCASSPGTGSGETQYFGPGTRLLVL.

The chain links TRBV5-4 to TRBJ1-4, with 8 bases that match TRBD1. The CDR3 spans 14 residues. CDR1 SGHNT and CDR2 YYREEE come from the germline V gene (reference sequence). Trimming removed 4 bases from V and 3 bases from J; junction bases left unmatched: 2. CDR3 in DNA: TGTGCCAGCAGCCAGGGGGCGGCTAATGAAAAACTGTTTTTT. Translating it yields CASSQGAANEKLFF.

The V call is TRBV30, the J call TRBJ1-2; 11 nucleotides agree with TRBD1. With V trimmed by 3 bases and J by 1 base, 7 bases remained unmatched. Germline V lookup: CDR1 GTSNPN, CDR2 SVGIG (reference sequence). The CDR3 has 16 residues. This CDR3 reads CAWSGQGALGNYGYTF. DNA of the CDR3: TGTGCCTGGAGCGGACAGGGGGCCTTAGGTAACTATGGCTACACCTTC.

The chain joins TRBV13 to TRBJ2-1; 14 bases map to TRBD2. Germline CDR1 is PRHDT and CDR2 is FYEKMQ (reference sequence). This CDR3 has 17 residues. The V and J ends lost 2 bases and 8 bases, in that order; junction bases with no gene match: 8. The CDR3 sequence is CASSLTGTSGRRDEQFF. The CDR3 DNA sequence: TGTGCCAGCAGCTTAACTGGGACTAGCGGGAGAAGGGATGAGCAGTTCTTC.

This chain uses TRBV19 with TRBJ2-1; 11 nucleotides line up with TRBD2. V shed 5 bases, J shed 4 bases, and the junction held 4 bases outside the gene matches. The CDR3 contains 15 residues. Germline V gene lookup returns CDR1 LNHDA and CDR2 SQIVND (reference sequence). CDR3 in DNA: TGTGCCAGTAGTGGGACTAGCGGCCAATACAATGAGCAGTTCTTC. The encoded protein is CASSGTSGQYNEQFF.